Listed below are T cell receptor beta chains from one sample, sequenced in a study of T cell responses to AZD1222 COVID-19 vaccine. TCRdb's table, derived via immunoSEQ multiplex PCR, lists solely in-frame clones and lacks some. Of approximately 80,000 clones in the sample, 80% to 90% were seen once. The sequencing here drew on peripheral blood, taken 28 days after the second AZD1222 dose. Receptor source: an adult who received the AZD1222 COVID-19 vaccine. Each CDR3 is given with its conserved first and last residue. Each record gives: V gene, J gene, clone size, D gene, CDR3 DNA, CDR3 protein. A D gene is named only where the DNA matches it firmly. Some rows mark clone size as missing; the rest say once, few, many or name a class of expanded clone.

>TRBV9|TRBJ2-5|.|TRBD2
TGTGCCAGCAGCGCGGGACTAGCGGGGGCCCAAGAGACCCAGTACTTC
CASSAGLAGAQETQYF
>TRBV4-3|TRBJ2-1|.|.
TGCGCCAGCAGCCAAGACGGGAGTAAGGGTGGGGAGCAGTTCTTC
CASSQDGSKGGEQFF
>TRBV27|TRBJ1-4|.|TRBD1
TGTGCCAGCAGTTTTGCCGGGACAGCTAATGAAAAACTGTTTTTT
CASSFAGTANEKLFF
>TRBV5-1|TRBJ1-4|.|.
TGCGCCAGCAGCGCGCAGGAGACACCCACTTTT
CASSAQETPTF
>TRBV3-1/TRBV3-2|TRBJ2-1|.|.
TGTGCCAGCAGCCAAGACGGGGGGCGCCACAATGAGCAGTTCTTC
CASSQDGGRHNEQFF
>TRBV27|TRBJ1-2|.|.
TGTGCCAGCAGTTTATCGGGCGGGGGGAACTATGGCTACACCTTC
CASSLSGGGNYGYTF
>TRBV7-2|TRBJ2-7|.|TRBD1
TGTGCCAGCAGCCCCCAGACAGGGGGCACCTACGAGCAGTACTTC
CASSPQTGGTYEQYF
>TRBV6-6|TRBJ2-1|.|.
TGTGCCAGCAGTCCCCTGACAAACAGCGGTGAGCAGTTCTTC
CASSPLTNSGEQFF
>TRBV6-5|TRBJ1-5|.|.
TGTGCCAGCCACCGAGGCCTCGGGGGCAATCAGCCCCAGCATTTT
CASHRGLGGNQPQHF
>TRBV6-5|TRBJ2-5|.|.
TGTGCCAGCAGTACAGGGTCGGAGACCCAGTACTTC
CASSTGSETQYF
>TRBV28|TRBJ1-2|.|.
TGTGCCAGCAGTGAGGGGACCGGGAACTATGGCTACACCTTC
CASSEGTGNYGYTF
>TRBV7-8|TRBJ2-7|.|TRBD1
TGTGCCAGCAGGCAAGACAGGGGTCCTGGCTACGAGCAGTACTTC
CASRQDRGPGYEQYF
>TRBV7-2|TRBJ2-7|.|TRBD2
TGTGCCAGCAGCTCCCTCGGACTAGCGGGGACCTACGAGCAGTACTTC
CASSSLGLAGTYEQYF
>TRBV12-3/TRBV12-4|TRBJ2-7|.|.
TGTGCCAGCAGTGTGGGGTTCGGCTACGAGCAGTACTTC
CASSVGFGYEQYF
>TRBV7-2|TRBJ2-7|few|TRBD1
TGTGCCAGCAGCCCCCGGACAGGGTCCGACGAGCAGTACTTC
CASSPRTGSDEQYF
>TRBV15|TRBJ1-2|.|.
TGTGCCACCAGCAGAGATCGGTATAACTATGGCTACACCTTC
CATSRDRYNYGYTF
>TRBV18|TRBJ1-4|.|.
TGTGCCAGCTCACCCCCCCCTGCAACTAATGAAAAACTGTTTTTT
CASSPPPATNEKLFF
>TRBV1|TRBJ1-4|.|.
TGCACCAGCAGCCAAGCCGGGACAGGGGGCCTCTCACCTAATGAAAAACTGTTTTTT
CTSSQAGTGGLSPNEKLFF
>TRBV15|TRBJ1-4|.|.
TGTGCCACCAGGGCAGGCATCACAACTAATGAAAAACTGTTTTTT
CATRAGITTNEKLFF
>TRBV5-6|TRBJ1-5|.|.
TGTGCCAGCAGCTTAGGGGTAACCGGGCAGCCCCAGCATTTT
CASSLGVTGQPQHF
>TRBV30|TRBJ2-5|.|.
TGTGCCTGGAGTACCCTTCGACAAGAGACCCAGTACTTC
CAWSTLRQETQYF
>TRBV19|TRBJ2-5|.|.
TGTGCCAGTAGTAGCCAATCTCAAGAGACCCAGTACTTC
CASSSQSQETQYF
>TRBV19|TRBJ1-1|.|.
TGTGCCATCCTGACAAAGAACACTGAAGCTTTCTTT
CAILTKNTEAFF
>TRBV11-2|TRBJ2-1|.|TRBD2
TGTGCCAGCAGCCAGTCATCCGGGAGGGATTACAATGAGCAGTTCTTC
CASSQSSGRDYNEQFF